The 26 T cell receptor beta chains below were found in one sample sequenced in a study of control samples from healthy donors and cancer patients. The data were produced by immunoSEQ multiplex PCR, yet TCRdb's version contains in-frame clones alone and is incomplete. The repertoire has around 41,000 clones, around 94% of them found once; the top ten carry approximately 24%. The sample comprised blood. Receptors originate from a man between 60 and 70 years old in good health.

J is TRBJ2-1 and V is TRBV5-4; TRBD2 matches 8 bases. The CDR3 consists of 16 residues. Germline trimming cut 0 bases from V and 5 bases from J; bases unmatched to any gene: 7. Per the germline V gene, CDR1 is SGHNT and CDR2 is YYREEE (reference sequence). For the CDR3, the DNA is TGTGCCAGCAGCTTGGACCAGGGACTAGGCAACAATGAGCAGTTCTTC. Translation gives CASSLDQGLGNNEQFF.

This chain links TRBV6-1 with TRBJ1-1, with D maybe TRBD1 (5 bases). The ends were cut back, 2 bases at V and 11 bases at J, with 21 bases in the middle. The CDR3 is 15 amino acids. The germline gives CDR1 MNHNS, CDR2 SASEGT. CDR3 sequence: CASSETGGTSLEAFF. CDR3 DNA sequence: TGTGCCAGCAGTGAAACCGGGGGAACCTCCTTGGAGGCTTTCTTT.

The chain links TRBV15 to TRBJ1-5; no firm D call. Germline lookup yields CDR1 LNHNV and CDR2 YYDKDF (reference sequence). CDR3 length equals 13 residues. V gave up 0 bases and J gave up 7 bases, with 7 bases separating them. DNA of the CDR3: TGTGCCACCAGCAGAGATTCACGGCAGCCCCAGCATTTT. Its protein is CATSRDSRQPQHF.

This chain joins TRBV6-5 and TRBJ1-2, with 8 bases matching TRBD1. V was pared by 8 bases and J by 0 bases, with 5 bases of the junction left unmatched. CDR3 length equals 14 residues. Germline V CDR1 and CDR2: MNHEY, SVGAGI. The CDR3 nucleotides are TGTGCCAGCGGAGTACAGGGGGCTAACTATGGCTACACCTTC. Residues: CASGVQGANYGYTF.

The rearrangement joins TRBV10-3 to TRBJ2-7, with 11 bases matching TRBD2. Trimming took 4 bases from V and 0 from J; bases not matched to a gene: 5. The CDR3 contains 16 residues. CDR1 is ENHRY and CDR2 is SYGVKD in the germline V gene. CDR3: CAISGAGTSGSYEQYF. The CDR3 DNA is TGTGCCATCAGTGGTGCCGGGACTAGCGGCTCCTACGAGCAGTACTTC.

This chain links TRBV5-1 with TRBJ1-4; D unclear. Trimming left V 2 bases short and J 7 bases short, with 15 bases between. This CDR3 region has 15 residues. CDR1 is SGHRS and CDR2 is YFSETQ in the germline V gene. The CDR3 sequence: CASSLERATGEKLFF. The CDR3, as DNA: TGCGCCAGCAGCTTAGAAAGGGCAACCGGTGAAAAACTGTTTTTT.

This clone has only one observation. The gene calls are TRBV7-2 and TRBJ2-5; perhaps TRBD1 as D (6 bases). CDR1 is SGHTA and CDR2 is FQGNSA in the germline V gene. This CDR3 is 16 amino acids long. Trimming removed 5 bases from V and 5 bases from J, with 21 bases in between. CDR3 sequence (DNA): TGTGCCAGCAGCCAAGCCCCCAGGGGAAGTTGGGAGACCCAGTACTTC. It translates to CASSQAPRGSWETQYF.

The rearrangement joins TRBV9 to TRBJ2-7; 13 bases align to TRBD2. CDR3 size: 16 residues. The V gene's germline CDR1 is SGDLS and CDR2 YYNGEE. V lost 3 bases and J lost 4; bases outside the gene matches: 7. CDR3 protein: CASSGTSGRAVYEQYF. The CDR3 nucleotides are TGTGCCAGCAGCGGTACTAGCGGGAGGGCCGTTTACGAGCAGTACTTC.

The V gene is TRBV2, the J gene TRBJ2-5; tentative D call: TRBD2 (5 bases). The CDR3 runs to 13 residues. CDR1 SNHLY and CDR2 FYNNEI come from the germline V gene. Trimming cost V 6 bases and J 4 bases, with 12 bases left between them. CDR3 residues: CASRRAAGETQYF. DNA of the CDR3: TGTGCCAGCAGGCGGGCGGCTGGAGAGACCCAGTACTTC.

This clone was seen only once. The chain employs TRBV18 and TRBJ2-1; TRBD2 might be the D (10 bases). Germline V gives CDR1 KGHSH, CDR2 LQKENI. V dropped 2 bases and J dropped 6 bases, with 26 bases sitting between them. This CDR3 comprises 19 residues. CDR3 DNA: TGTGCCAGCTCACCAAGAGGGACAGGGATAGCTAGCGGGAGCAATGAGCAGTTCTTC. The encoded protein is CASSPRGTGIASGSNEQFF. The entire variable domain, with the rest obtained from reference TRBV18 and TRBJ2-1, is as follows: NAGVMQNPRHLVRRRGQEARLRCSPMKGHSHVYWYRQLPEEGLKFMVYLQKENIIDESGMPKERFSAEFPKEGPSILRIQQVVRGDSAAYFCASSPRGTGIASGSNEQFFGPGTRLTVL.

This clone appeared once. The gene calls are TRBV24-1 and TRBJ2-7; 11 bases are shared with TRBD1. CDR1 and CDR2 from the germline V gene are KGHDR and SFDVKD. This CDR3 region has 16 residues. Trimming took 4 bases from V and 5 from J; bases not matched to a gene: 9. CDR3 region: CATSDRGTGGRNEQYF. CDR3 nucleotide sequence: TGTGCCACCAGTGACCGTGGGACAGGGGGAAGGAACGAGCAGTACTTC.

The rearrangement links TRBV7-8 to TRBJ1-5, with unresolved D. V shed 3 bases and J shed 3 bases, with 6 bases lying between them. There are 13 residues in the CDR3. The V gene's germline CDR1 is SGHVS and CDR2 FQNEAQ. DNA for the CDR3: TGTGCCAGCAGCTTGAGTCTCAATCAGCCCCAGCATTTT. Its protein is CASSLSLNQPQHF.

The chain has TRBV10-3 and TRBJ2-6; 10 bases agree with TRBD1. The CDR3 consists of 17 residues. The V gene end was trimmed by 3 bases and the J gene end by 2 bases; junction bases not matched to a gene: 4. Germline V gene lookup returns CDR1 ENHRY and CDR2 SYGVKD. DNA for the CDR3: TGTGCCATCAGTGATTGGACAGGGGGAGCTGGGGCCAACGTCCTGACTTTC. This codes for CAISDWTGGAGANVLTF.

The rearrangement links TRBV27 to TRBJ2-3; the D is unclear. Germline CDR1 and CDR2: MNHEY and SMNVEV (reference sequence). Trimming removed 7 bases from V and 1 base from J, with 18 bases in between. The CDR3 is 16 amino acids. CDR3 region: CASTDPTAIGTDTQYF. CDR3 DNA: TGTGCCAGCACCGATCCGACGGCCATTGGCACAGATACGCAGTATTTT.

This clone came up once. This chain uses TRBV5-1 with TRBJ2-5, with 13 positions matching TRBD2. Germline CDR1 and CDR2: SGHRS and YFSETQ. The V and J ends lost 0 bases and 2 bases, in that order; junction bases with no gene match: 1. The CDR3 has 16 residues. The CDR3 loop reads CASSLALAGGQETQYF. The CDR3 DNA is TGCGCCAGCAGCTTGGCACTAGCGGGAGGGCAAGAGACCCAGTACTTC.

CDR3 amino acids: CASSPRSARSYEQYF. CDR3 nucleotide sequence: TGTGCCAGCAGCCCAAGGTCGGCCCGCTCCTACGAGCAGTACTTC. The chain combines TRBV7-2 with TRBJ2-7; D unclear. The CDR3 extends over 15 amino acids. V lost 5 bases and J lost 0, with 14 bases in between. Germline assignment: CDR1 SGHTA and CDR2 FQGNSA. Combining the CDR3 with reference TRBV7-2 and TRBJ2-7 gives the whole variable domain GAGVSQSPSNKVTEKGKDVELRCDPISGHTALYWYRQSLGQGLEFLIYFQGNSAPDKSGLPSDRFSAERTGGSVSTLTIQRTQQEDSAVYLCASSPRSARSYEQYFGPGTRLTVT.

The chain uses TRBV28 and TRBJ1-2; D is possibly TRBD1 (6 bases). The germline CDR1 and CDR2 sequences are MDHEN and SYDVKM. This CDR3 is 12 amino acids long. Trimming stripped 8 bases from V and 7 bases from J, with 14 bases between. CDR3 loop: CASGQWSGGYTF. The CDR3 DNA reads TGTGCCAGCGGACAGTGGTCTGGTGGCTACACCTTC.

The CDR3 DNA reads as TGTGCCAGCAGCTTCCGTGGCTTTGGGGAGCTGTTTTTT. This codes for CASSFRGFGELFF. The V call is TRBV11-3, the J call TRBJ2-2; unclear D gene. Germline V CDR1 and CDR2: SGHNT, YENEEA. Trimming left V 3 bases short and J 8 bases short, with 10 bases between. The CDR3 is 13 residues long.

V gene TRBV27 combines with J gene TRBJ1-1; D is unresolved. Deletions cut 5 bases from V and 0 bases from J, with 13 bases between. This CDR3 is 15 amino acids long. CDR1 is MNHEY, CDR2 SMNVEV, per germline (reference sequence). This CDR3 is CASSPIGRLNTEAFF. In DNA, the CDR3 is TGTGCCAGCAGTCCTATCGGGCGTCTGAACACTGAAGCTTTCTTT.

V is TRBV30 and J is TRBJ1-3; no definite D call. Germline values: CDR1 GTSNPN, CDR2 SVGIG (reference sequence). This CDR3 spans 15 amino acids. The V and J ends lost 7 bases and 0 bases respectively, with 16 bases between them. The CDR3 spells CASTGRSFSGNTIYF. Written as DNA, the CDR3 is TGTGCCTCCACCGGCAGGAGTTTCTCTGGAAACACCATATATTTT.

The chain carries TRBV6-1 and TRBJ2-7, with D unclear. The germline gives CDR1 MNHNS, CDR2 SASEGT. Deletions cut 3 bases from V and 2 bases from J, with 14 bases between. This CDR3 is built from 15 residues. This CDR3 is CASSEQAARPYEQYF. In DNA, the CDR3 is TGTGCCAGCAGTGAGCAGGCGGCCCGCCCCTACGAGCAGTACTTC.

The gene calls are TRBV4-1 and TRBJ2-3; 13 nucleotides line up with TRBD2. The junction had 3 bases not matched to a gene; V was cut back by 1 base and J by 2 bases. CDR1 and CDR2 from the germline V gene are MGHRA and YSYEKL. The CDR3 extends over 17 amino acids. The CDR3 coding sequence is TGCGCCAGCAGCCAAGGGACTAGCGGGAGTACCACAGATACGCAGTATTTT. Translation: CASSQGTSGSTTDTQYF.

The chain has TRBV19 and TRBJ1-5; 7 bases agree with TRBD1. The CDR3 contains 15 residues. Per germline, CDR1 LNHDA and CDR2 SQIVND (reference sequence). V lost 6 bases and J lost 4; bases outside the gene matches: 9. CDR3 DNA: TGTGCCAGTAGGAGAGAGGGGGCAGGGAATCAGCCCCAGCATTTT. This gives the protein CASRREGAGNQPQHF.

The chain links TRBV5-5 to TRBJ1-1; D gene uncertain. V was pared by 1 base and J by 5 bases, with 12 bases between. In germline, CDR1 is SGHKS, CDR2 YYEKEE (reference sequence). This CDR3 is built from 14 residues. The CDR3 spells CASSLLVGITEAFF. The CDR3 DNA reads TGTGCCAGCAGCTTGTTAGTGGGGATAACTGAAGCTTTCTTT.

The chain joins TRBV27 to TRBJ1-5; TRBD1 might be the D (6 bases). Germline lookup yields CDR1 MNHEY and CDR2 SMNVEV (reference sequence). V was shortened by 3 bases and J by 5 bases, with 11 bases between the two germline ends. The CDR3 is 14 residues long. The DNA of the CDR3 is TGTGCCAGCAGTTTCGGTAGACAGGATCAGCCCCAGCATTTT. It yields the protein CASSFGRQDQPQHF.

V and J are TRBV6-1 and TRBJ1-5; 8 bases fit TRBD1. The CDR3 has 17 amino acids. The junction had 11 bases not matched to a gene; V was cut back by 4 bases and J by 3 bases. Looked up from germline, CDR1 is MNHNS and CDR2 is SASEGT. This CDR3 reads CASSAKPDRAFNQPQHF. Here the CDR3 DNA reads TGTGCCAGCAGTGCCAAGCCGGACAGGGCCTTCAATCAGCCCCAGCATTTT.